These 21 T cell receptor beta chains share one sample of origin, sequenced in a study of blood T cells in healthy people across ages. The use of a sample-barcoded 5' primer and a J-beta primer mix characterized a second PCR of roughly 7 to 11 cycles. MiXCR, applied by TCRdb to the 5' RACE reads, yields one record per CDR3 protein. The sample includes 590,000 or so distinct CDR3 sequences, about 28% of them seen just once. Sequenced material: blood. The receptors come from a woman older than 75 in good health.

This clonotype was counted many times. This chain connects TRBV3-1 to TRBJ2-5; weak D call: TRBD2 (6 bases). The CDR3 has 16 amino acids. Looked up from germline, CDR1 is LGHDT and CDR2 is YNNKEL (reference sequence). Trimming removed 0 bases from V and 5 bases from J, with 16 bases in between. The CDR3 here is CASSQDRIAARETQYF. The CDR3 coding sequence is TGTGCCAGCAGCCAAGATCGGATAGCGGCCCGGGAGACCCAGTACTTC.

This clonotype appeared many times. V gene TRBV10-3 combines with J gene TRBJ2-1; 12 nucleotides align to TRBD2. The CDR3 totals 17 residues. The junction had 3 bases not matched to a gene; V was cut back by 0 bases and J by 3 bases. Looked up from germline, CDR1 is ENHRY and CDR2 is SYGVKD. The DNA of the CDR3 is TGTGCCATCAGTGAGTCGACTAGCGGGGGCCACTACAATGAGCAGTTCTTC. Protein sequence: CAISESTSGGHYNEQFF.

At least ten counts were recorded for this clonotype. The V call is TRBV15, the J call TRBJ2-6; perhaps TRBD1 as D (5 bases). The ends were cut back, 1 base at V and 4 bases at J, with 8 bases in the middle. The germline V gene has CDR1 LNHNV and CDR2 YYDKDF (reference sequence). The CDR3 is 15 residues long. CDR3 nucleotide sequence: TGTGCCACCAGCAGAGGGGGCGACGGGGCCAACGTCCTGACTTTC. It specifies CATSRGGDGANVLTF.

This clonotype was counted only a few times. The chain recombines TRBV7-2 with TRBJ2-5; tentative D call: TRBD2 (6 bases). Per the germline V gene, CDR1 is SGHTA and CDR2 is FQGNSA. Trimming cost V 3 bases and J 13 bases, with 24 bases left between them. The CDR3 runs to 15 residues. CDR3 nucleotides: TGTGCCAGCAGCTTTACGCGGGGACCCCTCTACGAGCGGTACTTC. This gives the protein CASSFTRGPLYERYF.

For this clonotype: This may be a read error: a much more frequent sequence differs by one nucleotide. The rearrangement uses TRBV7-2 and TRBJ1-1; 8 nucleotides agree with TRBD1. Germline CDR1 and CDR2: SGHTA and FQGNSA. The CDR3 totals 15 residues. V lost 3 bases to trimming and J lost 3 bases; unmatched junction nucleotides: 6. Written as DNA, the CDR3 is TGTGCCAGCAGCTTGTCGACAGGGGTCCACACTGAAGCTTTCTTT. It codes for CASSLSTGVHTEAFF.

This clonotype was observed a few times. The chain recombines TRBV11-2 with TRBJ2-1; D not certain. Germline-derived CDR1 and CDR2 are SGHAT and FQNNGV. V was trimmed by 11 bases and J by 4 bases, leaving 15 bases between them. The CDR3 totals 13 residues. The CDR3 here is CAGEALGYNEQFF. In DNA, the CDR3 is TGTGCCGGCGAGGCTTTGGGGTACAATGAGCAGTTCTTC.

This clonotype was counted only a few times. This chain joins TRBV10-3 and TRBJ1-1; D remains unclear. CDR3 length: 13 amino acids. The germline CDR1 and CDR2 sequences are ENHRY and SYGVKD. Deletions cut 2 bases from V and 2 bases from J, with 6 bases between. The CDR3 sequence is CAISELPNTEAFF. CDR3 bases: TGTGCCATCAGTGAGCTGCCTAACACTGAAGCTTTCTTT.

Only a few counts were recorded for this clonotype. The chain employs TRBV10-3 and TRBJ1-1; possible D gene TRBD1, 5 bases. Trimming pared 3 bases from V and 10 bases from J, leaving 15 bases between. The CDR3 has 13 amino acids. In germline, CDR1 is ENHRY, CDR2 SYGVKD. CDR3: CAISEPGRAGAFF. The CDR3, as DNA: TGTGCCATCAGTGAACCGGGACGTGCGGGAGCTTTCTTT.

About this clonotype itself: A clone one base away is much larger, so this may be a read error. This chain links TRBV30 with TRBJ1-1, with a tentative D call TRBD1 (5 bases). The CDR3 extends over 15 amino acids. The V end lost 7 bases, the J end lost 3 bases, and 21 bases lay between the germline ends. CDR1 and CDR2 from the germline V gene are GTSNPN and SVGIG (reference sequence). The CDR3 DNA reads as TGTGCCTCCAAAGAGGCCAGGAGCAGGGACACTGAAGCTTTCTTT. It specifies CASKEARSRDTEAFF.

The V and J genes are TRBV7-2 and TRBJ2-5; 16 nucleotides align to TRBD2. Germline CDR1 SGHTA, CDR2 FQGNSA. V shed 5 bases, J shed 5 bases, and the junction held 11 bases outside the gene matches. The CDR3 spans 18 residues. This CDR3 is CASSPGTSGGARGETQYF. Written as DNA, the CDR3 is TGTGCCAGCAGCCCAGGGACTAGCGGGGGGGCTCGTGGGGAGACCCAGTACTTC. Variable domain in full (rest from reference TRBV7-2 and TRBJ2-5): GAGVSQSPSNKVTEKGKDVELRCDPISGHTALYWYRQSLGQGLEFLIYFQGNSAPDKSGLPSDRFSAERTGGSVSTLTIQRTQQEDSAVYLCASSPGTSGGARGETQYFGPGTRLLVL.

The rearrangement links TRBV5-4 to TRBJ1-1; D might be TRBD1 (6 bases). This CDR3 contains 16 residues. The V and J ends lost 4 bases and 5 bases respectively, with 21 bases between them. Germline V lookup: CDR1 SGHNT, CDR2 YYREEE (reference sequence). CDR3 region: CASSTGHSTWGTEAFF. The CDR3 region has the DNA TGTGCCAGCAGCACGGGACACTCAACTTGGGGGACTGAAGCTTTCTTT.

Note on this clonotype: Just one base apart from a much larger clone, this may be a read error. The rearrangement joins TRBV6-2 or TRBV6-3 to TRBJ2-5; TRBD1 agrees at 9 bases. Matching the DNA end better, TRBJ2-7 makes the J call doubtful. The germline V gene has CDR1 MNHEY and CDR2 SVGEGT. The CDR3 totals 14 residues. CDR3: CAGSPGQGKYEQYF. In nucleotides, the CDR3 is TGTGCCGGCAGCCCGGGACAGGGAAAATACGAGCAGTACTTC.

The chain recombines TRBV6-1 with TRBJ2-5; TRBD2 might be the D (6 bases). The V gene's germline CDR1 is MNHNS and CDR2 SASEGT. The CDR3 has 19 residues. Trimming took 10 bases from V and 1 from J, leaving 31 bases between them. The CDR3 protein is CATIRGQRATSPSQETQYF. The CDR3 coding sequence is TGTGCCACGATAAGAGGCCAGCGGGCCACCTCCCCTTCCCAAGAGACCCAGTACTTC.

At least ten counts were recorded for this clonotype. The chain recombines TRBV25-1 with TRBJ2-3; possible D gene TRBD2, 7 bases. This CDR3 has 17 amino acids. V shed 2 bases and J shed 10 bases, with 25 bases lying between them. CDR1 and CDR2 from the germline V gene are MGHDK and SYGVNS. In DNA form, the CDR3 reads TGTGCCAGCAGTGAAGAGGGGGGGCCCATCGACGAGAGGTCGCAGTATTTT. Its protein product is CASSEEGGPIDERSQYF.

Details on this clonotype: Since a much larger clone is just one base distant, this may be a read error. The chain links TRBV7-3 to TRBJ1-2, with a weak D call TRBD1 (6 bases). The CDR3 consists of 13 residues. Trimming removed 0 bases at V and 8 bases at J, with 10 bases between. Germline V gene data show CDR1 as SGHTA and CDR2 as FQGTGA. The CDR3 DNA is TGTGCCAGCAGCTTAACGGGGGCGGAGGGCTACACCTTC. Translating it yields CASSLTGAEGYTF.

The sample holds many counts of this clonotype. The chain has TRBV20-1 and TRBJ2-5; tentative D call: TRBD1 (6 bases). V was cut by 2 bases and J by 4 bases, with 20 bases left in between. There are 16 residues in the CDR3. Germline V gives CDR1 DFQATT, CDR2 SNEGSKA (reference sequence). The DNA for the CDR3 is TGCAGTGCTAGAACCTCAAAACCCGACAGGAGAGAGACCCAGTACTTC. Its protein is CSARTSKPDRRETQYF.

On this clonotype: This may come from a read error, since a much larger clone is one base off. In DNA, the CDR3 is TGCAGTGCAGAGACAGGGGCGAACACTGAAGCTTTCTTT. Residues: CSAETGANTEAFF. The V gene is TRBV20-1, the J gene TRBJ1-1, with 8 nucleotides matching TRBD1. Germline V gene data show CDR1 as DFQATT and CDR2 as SNEGSKA (reference sequence). The CDR3 extends over 13 amino acids. J gave up 1 base and V 6 bases, and 4 bases lay outside the gene matches.

The chain is built from TRBV30 and TRBJ2-4, with D unresolved. The end of the DNA fits TRBJ2-5 better, so the J call may be wrong. The germline gives CDR1 GTSNPN, CDR2 SVGIG (reference sequence). The CDR3 totals 13 residues. CDR3 amino acids: CAWSEVFGETQYF. The CDR3 coding sequence is TGTGCCTGGAGTGAGGTATTCGGGGAGACCCAGTACTTC.

This clonotype was seen repeatedly, ten times or more. The chain has TRBV7-8 and TRBJ2-5, with D perhaps TRBD1 (6 bases). The V gene's germline CDR1 is SGHVS and CDR2 FQNEAQ. V lost 1 base to trimming and J lost 1 base, with 16 bases between them. The CDR3 length is 17 residues. The CDR3 here is CASSLGGRGWGQETQYF. CDR3 in DNA: TGTGCCAGCAGCTTAGGGGGCAGGGGATGGGGCCAAGAGACCCAGTACTTC.

Turning to this clonotype: This clone may be a read error of a much larger clone one base away. This chain links TRBV12-3 or TRBV12-4 with TRBJ2-3; TRBD2 might be the D (5 bases). The length of the CDR3 is 15 residues. CDR3 protein: CASSLGAASTDAQYF. The CDR3 region has the DNA TGTGCCAGCAGTTTAGGGGCGGCTAGCACAGATGCGCAGTATTTT.

Only a few counts were recorded for this clonotype. With a much larger clone just one base away, this may be a read error. The chain carries TRBV5-6 and TRBJ2-5; TRBD1 matches 7 bases. Germline CDR1 SGHDT, CDR2 YYEEEE. CDR3 length: 14 amino acids. CDR3 residues: CAGSGGTVQETQYF. Written as DNA, the CDR3 is TGTGCCGGCAGCGGTGGGACAGTCCAAGAGACCCAGTACTTC. Full variable domain (missing parts from reference TRBV5-6 and TRBJ2-5): DAGVTQSPTHLIKTRGQQVTLRCSPKSGHDTVSWYQQALGQGPQFIFQYYEEEERQRGNFPDRFSGHQFPNYSSELNVNALLLGDSALYLCAGSGGTVQETQYFGPGTRLLVL.